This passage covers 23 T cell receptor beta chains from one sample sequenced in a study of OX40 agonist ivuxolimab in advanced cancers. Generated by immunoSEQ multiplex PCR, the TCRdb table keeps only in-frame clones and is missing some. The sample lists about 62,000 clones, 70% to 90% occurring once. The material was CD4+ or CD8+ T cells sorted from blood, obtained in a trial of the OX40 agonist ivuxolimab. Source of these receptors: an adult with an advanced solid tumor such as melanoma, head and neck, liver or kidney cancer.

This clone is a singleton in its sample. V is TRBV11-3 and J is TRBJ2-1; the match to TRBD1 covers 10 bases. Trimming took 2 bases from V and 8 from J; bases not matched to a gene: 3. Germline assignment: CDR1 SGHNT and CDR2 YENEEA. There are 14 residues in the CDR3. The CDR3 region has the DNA TGTGCCAGCAGCTTATGGGACAGGGGCCATGAGCAGTTCTTC. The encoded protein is CASSLWDRGHEQFF.

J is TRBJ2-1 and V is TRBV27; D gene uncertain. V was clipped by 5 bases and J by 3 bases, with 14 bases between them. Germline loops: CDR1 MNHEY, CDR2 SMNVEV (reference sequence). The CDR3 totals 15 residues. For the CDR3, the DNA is TGTGCCAGCAGTCGAGTCGGTCCCTACTACAATGAGCAGTTCTTC. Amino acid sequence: CASSRVGPYYNEQFF.

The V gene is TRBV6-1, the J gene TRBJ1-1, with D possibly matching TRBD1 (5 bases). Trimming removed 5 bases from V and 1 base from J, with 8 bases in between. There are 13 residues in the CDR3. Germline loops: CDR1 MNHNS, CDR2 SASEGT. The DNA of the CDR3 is TGTGCCAGCAGTTCGGGGGAGAACACTGAAGCTTTCTTT. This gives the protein CASSSGENTEAFF.

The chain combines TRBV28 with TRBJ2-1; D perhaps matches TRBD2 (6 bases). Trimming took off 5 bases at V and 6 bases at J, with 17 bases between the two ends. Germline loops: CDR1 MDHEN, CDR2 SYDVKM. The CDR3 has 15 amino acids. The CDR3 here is CASSPPGGSRNEQFF. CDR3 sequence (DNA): TGTGCCAGCAGTCCCCCCGGAGGGTCGCGCAATGAGCAGTTCTTC.

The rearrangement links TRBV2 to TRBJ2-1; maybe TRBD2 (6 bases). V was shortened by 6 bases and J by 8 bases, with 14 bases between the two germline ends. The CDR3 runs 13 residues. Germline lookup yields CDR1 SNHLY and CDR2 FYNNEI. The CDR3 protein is CASRLAGSYEQFF. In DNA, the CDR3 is TGTGCCAGCAGACTAGCTGGTTCCTATGAGCAGTTCTTC.

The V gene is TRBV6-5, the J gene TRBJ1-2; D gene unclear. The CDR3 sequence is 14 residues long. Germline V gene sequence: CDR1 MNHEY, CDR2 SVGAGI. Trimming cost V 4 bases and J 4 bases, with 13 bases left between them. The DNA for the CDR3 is TGTGCCAGCAGTTCTATCGGACCACCCTATGGCTACACCTTC. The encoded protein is CASSSIGPPYGYTF.

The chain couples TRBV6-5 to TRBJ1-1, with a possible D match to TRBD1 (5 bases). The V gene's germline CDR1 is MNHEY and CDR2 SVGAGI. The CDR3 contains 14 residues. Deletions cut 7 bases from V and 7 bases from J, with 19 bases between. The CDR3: CASTRVQGGGEAFF. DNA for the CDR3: TGTGCCAGCACCCGAGTTCAGGGCGGGGGTGAAGCTTTCTTT.

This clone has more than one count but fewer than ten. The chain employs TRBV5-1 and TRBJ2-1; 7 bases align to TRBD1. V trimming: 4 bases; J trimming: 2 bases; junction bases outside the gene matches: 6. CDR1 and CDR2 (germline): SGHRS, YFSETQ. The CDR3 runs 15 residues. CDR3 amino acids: CASSPGQGAYNEQFF. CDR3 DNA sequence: TGCGCCAGCAGCCCTGGGCAGGGGGCCTACAATGAGCAGTTCTTC. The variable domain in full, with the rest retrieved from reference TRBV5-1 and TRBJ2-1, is KAGVTQTPRYLIKTRGQQVTLSCSPISGHRSVSWYQQTPGQGLQFLFEYFSETQRNKGNFPGRFSGRQFSNSRSEMNVSTLELGDSALYLCASSPGQGAYNEQFFGPGTRLTVL.

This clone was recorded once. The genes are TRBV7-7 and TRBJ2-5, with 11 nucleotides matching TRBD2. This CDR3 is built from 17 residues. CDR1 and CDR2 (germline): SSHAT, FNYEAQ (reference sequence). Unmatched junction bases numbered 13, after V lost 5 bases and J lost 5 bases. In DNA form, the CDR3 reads TGTGCCAGCAGCCAGTTTGGTAGCGGGAGGGCAGGGGAGACCCAGTACTTC. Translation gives CASSQFGSGRAGETQYF.

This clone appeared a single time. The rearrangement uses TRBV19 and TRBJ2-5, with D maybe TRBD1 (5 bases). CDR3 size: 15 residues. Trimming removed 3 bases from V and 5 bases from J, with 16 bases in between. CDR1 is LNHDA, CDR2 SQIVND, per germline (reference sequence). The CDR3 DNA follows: TGTGCCAGTAGTATGGGCGCAGGGTTAGAGGAGACCCAGTACTTC. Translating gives CASSMGAGLEETQYF. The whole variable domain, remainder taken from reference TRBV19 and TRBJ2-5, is DGGITQSPKYLFRKEGQNVTLSCEQNLNHDAMYWYRQDPGQGLRLIYYSQIVNDFQKGDIAEGYSVSREKKESFPLTVTSAQKNPTAFYLCASSMGAGLEETQYFGPGTRLLVL.

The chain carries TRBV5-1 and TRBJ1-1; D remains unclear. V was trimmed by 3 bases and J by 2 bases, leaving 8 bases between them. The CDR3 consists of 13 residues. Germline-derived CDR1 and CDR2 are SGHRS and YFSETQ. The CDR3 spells CASSSTDNTEAFF. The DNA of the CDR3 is TGCGCCAGCAGCTCAACAGACAACACTGAAGCTTTCTTT. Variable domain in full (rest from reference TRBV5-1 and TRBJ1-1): KAGVTQTPRYLIKTRGQQVTLSCSPISGHRSVSWYQQTPGQGLQFLFEYFSETQRNKGNFPGRFSGRQFSNSRSEMNVSTLELGDSALYLCASSSTDNTEAFFGQGTRLTVV.

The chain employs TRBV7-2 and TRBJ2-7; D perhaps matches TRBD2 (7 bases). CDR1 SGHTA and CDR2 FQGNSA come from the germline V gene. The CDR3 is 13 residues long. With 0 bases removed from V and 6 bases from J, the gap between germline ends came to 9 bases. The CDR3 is CASSLAGGGEQYF. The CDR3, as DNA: TGTGCCAGCAGCTTAGCGGGAGGGGGCGAGCAGTACTTC.

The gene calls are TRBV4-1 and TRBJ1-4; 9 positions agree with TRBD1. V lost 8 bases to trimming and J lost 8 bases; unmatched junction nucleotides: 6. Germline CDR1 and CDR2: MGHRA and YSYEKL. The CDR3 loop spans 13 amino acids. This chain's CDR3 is CASGSTGGEKLFF. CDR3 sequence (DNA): TGCGCCAGCGGATCGACAGGGGGAGAAAAACTGTTTTTT.

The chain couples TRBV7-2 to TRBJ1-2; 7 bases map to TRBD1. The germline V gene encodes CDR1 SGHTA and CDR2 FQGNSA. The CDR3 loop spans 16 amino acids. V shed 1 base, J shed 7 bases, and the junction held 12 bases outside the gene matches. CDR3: CASSLGFATGSGGYTF. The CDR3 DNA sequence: TGTGCCAGCAGCTTAGGGTTCGCGACAGGGTCGGGTGGCTACACCTTC.

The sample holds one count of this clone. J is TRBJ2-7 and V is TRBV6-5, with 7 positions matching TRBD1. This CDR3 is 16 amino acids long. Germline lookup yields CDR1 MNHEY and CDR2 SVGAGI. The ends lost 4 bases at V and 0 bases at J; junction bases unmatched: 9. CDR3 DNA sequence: TGTGCCAGCAGTTGGACCGGGACAGACTACTCCTACGAGCAGTACTTC. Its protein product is CASSWTGTDYSYEQYF.

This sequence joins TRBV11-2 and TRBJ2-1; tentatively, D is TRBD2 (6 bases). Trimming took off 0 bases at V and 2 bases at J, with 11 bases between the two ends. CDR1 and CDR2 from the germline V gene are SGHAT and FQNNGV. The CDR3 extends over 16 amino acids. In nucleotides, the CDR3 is TGTGCCAGCAGCTTAGATCTGGAGGGGCCCTACAATGAGCAGTTCTTC. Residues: CASSLDLEGPYNEQFF. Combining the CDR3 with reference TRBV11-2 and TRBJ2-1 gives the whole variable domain EAGVAQSPRYKIIEKRQSVAFWCNPISGHATLYWYQQILGQGPKLLIQFQNNGVVDDSQLPKDRFSAERLKGVDSTLKIQPAKLEDSAVYLCASSLDLEGPYNEQFFGPGTRLTVL.

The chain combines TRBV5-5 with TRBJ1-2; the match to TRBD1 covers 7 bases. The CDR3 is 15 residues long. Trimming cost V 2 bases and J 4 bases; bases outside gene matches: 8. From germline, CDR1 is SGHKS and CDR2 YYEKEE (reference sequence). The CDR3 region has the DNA TGTGCCAGCAGCTTTAGCACAGGGGTTCTCTATGGCTACACCTTC. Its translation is CASSFSTGVLYGYTF.

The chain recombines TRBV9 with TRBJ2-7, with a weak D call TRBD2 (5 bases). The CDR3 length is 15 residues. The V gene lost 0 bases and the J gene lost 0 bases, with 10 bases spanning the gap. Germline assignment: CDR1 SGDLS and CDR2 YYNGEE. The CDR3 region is CASSVGGLLSYEQYF. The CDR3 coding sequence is TGTGCCAGCAGCGTAGGTGGACTTCTCTCCTACGAGCAGTACTTC.

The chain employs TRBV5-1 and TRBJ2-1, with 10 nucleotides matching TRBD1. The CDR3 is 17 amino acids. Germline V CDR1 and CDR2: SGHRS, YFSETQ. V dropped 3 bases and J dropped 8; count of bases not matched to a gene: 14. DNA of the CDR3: TGCGCCAGCAGCTCGGGACAGGGGAGAGGGGTAATGGATGAGCAGTTCTTC. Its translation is CASSSGQGRGVMDEQFF.

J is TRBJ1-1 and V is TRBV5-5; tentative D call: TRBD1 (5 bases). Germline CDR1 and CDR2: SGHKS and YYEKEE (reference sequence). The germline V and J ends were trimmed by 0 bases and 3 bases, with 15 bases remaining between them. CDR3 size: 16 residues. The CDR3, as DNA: TGTGCCAGCAGCTTGGCCGGGGCCCCCTGGGACACTGAAGCTTTCTTT. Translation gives CASSLAGAPWDTEAFF.

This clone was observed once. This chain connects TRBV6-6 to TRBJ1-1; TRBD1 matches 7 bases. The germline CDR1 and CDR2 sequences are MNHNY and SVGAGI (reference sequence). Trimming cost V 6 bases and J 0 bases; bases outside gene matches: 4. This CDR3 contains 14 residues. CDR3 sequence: CASRTGTVNTEAFF. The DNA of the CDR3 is TGTGCCAGCAGGACCGGGACAGTGAACACTGAAGCTTTCTTT.

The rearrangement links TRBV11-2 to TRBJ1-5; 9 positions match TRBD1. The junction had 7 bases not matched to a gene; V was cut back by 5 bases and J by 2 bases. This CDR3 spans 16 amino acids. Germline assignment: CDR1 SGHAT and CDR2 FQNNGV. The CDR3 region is CASSRRTGDGNQPQHF. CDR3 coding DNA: TGTGCCAGCAGCCGACGGACAGGGGACGGCAATCAGCCCCAGCATTTT. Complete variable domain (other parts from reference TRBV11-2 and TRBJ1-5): EAGVAQSPRYKIIEKRQSVAFWCNPISGHATLYWYQQILGQGPKLLIQFQNNGVVDDSQLPKDRFSAERLKGVDSTLKIQPAKLEDSAVYLCASSRRTGDGNQPQHFGDGTRLSIL.

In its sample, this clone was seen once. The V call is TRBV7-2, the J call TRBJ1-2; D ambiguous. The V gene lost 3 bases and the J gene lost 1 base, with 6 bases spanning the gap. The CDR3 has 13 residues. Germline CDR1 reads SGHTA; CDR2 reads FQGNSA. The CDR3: CASSFGSNYGYTF. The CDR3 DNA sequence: TGTGCCAGCAGCTTCGGCAGTAACTATGGCTACACCTTC.